This T cell receptor beta chain originates from a study of T cell repertoires in cytomegalovirus infection (dated by TCRdb to the late 2010s). As for the study more broadly: Alongside well-studied HLA-B-restricted epitopes, the peptide stimulations were aimed at recently identified HLA-C-restricted CMV epitopes, whose presentation resists viral immunomodulation. The HLA type of each donor mattered for the analysis, because public TCR beta signatures pointed to carriage of CMV infection along with the matching HLA type.

From the cysteine through the phenylalanine, the CDR3 covers 15 amino acids. The kept DNA is CDR3 alone, 45 bases in frame from the first base. As encoded in the germline V gene, CDR1 is MNHEY while CDR2 is SVGAGI. V is pared back by 5 bases and J by 5 bases, with 16 bases lying between the germline termini. General conclusions and limits of the study: In both this cohort and an independent approximately 370-donor cohort, the cumulative frequency of public TCR beta family members distinguished carriers of CMV infection plus the relevant HLA type. The ex vivo response was dominated by HLA-C-restricted CMV-specific TCR beta clonotypes, which also provided the single most frequent clonotype in two of eight donors.

As regards this clonotype: Its antigen is still unknown. Nothing much larger sits one base from this clone, and base qualities are not available.

The sample was run on an Illumina HiSeq 1500. TCRdb trimmed the raw reads at Q25, called clones with MiXCR and kept productive beta chains. When rows share a CDR3 protein, they turn into one entry using the most common DNA and genes. Counted in this sample were approximately 990,000 distinct CDR3 sequences; around 30% of them appeared once. In total, the top ten clones hold over 13% of the sample. The intended sense of this specimen's treatment or condition label: in vitro stimulation with specific CMV peptide epitopes to enrich CMV-specific T cells. The receptor was isolated from a human donor in good health (CMV status not recorded). Some clones in this sample may be carry-over from other donors' samples. The sequence links TRBV6-5 to TRBJ1-5; TRBD1 is a weak D gene call, 5 bases matching. Specimen: cultured CD8+ T cells from PBMCs, collected from culture after CMV antigen stimulation. The bases are TGTGCCAGCAGTAGGCGCAAGGGGAGGGATCAGCCCCAGCATTTT. This sequence encodes CASSRRKGRDQPQHF.